The present T cell receptor beta chain was sequenced within a study of preoperative IRX-2 immunotherapy in early breast cancer. Trimming pared 7 bases from V and 2 bases from J, leaving 15 bases between. In germline, CDR1 is SSHAT, CDR2 FNYEAQ (reference sequence). The CDR3 length is 15 residues. Using immunoSEQ multiplex PCR, the repertoire was profiled, and TCRdb retains in-frame clones only, with some absent. This sample has roughly 3,400 clones, with nearly 70% found just once. The treatment: preoperative locoregional IRX-2 cytokine immunotherapy. Patients received preoperative, locoregional IRX-2 cytokine immunotherapy in a phase Ib study.

The chain recombines TRBV7-7 with TRBJ2-1; D is ambiguous. This receptor was taken from a human donor with breast cancer. The source was tumor tissue, collected after IRX-2 immunotherapy. CDR3 DNA: TGTGCCAGCACCGCGACGGGTATACCCTACAATGAGCAGTTCTTC. Its protein product is CASTATGIPYNEQFF.